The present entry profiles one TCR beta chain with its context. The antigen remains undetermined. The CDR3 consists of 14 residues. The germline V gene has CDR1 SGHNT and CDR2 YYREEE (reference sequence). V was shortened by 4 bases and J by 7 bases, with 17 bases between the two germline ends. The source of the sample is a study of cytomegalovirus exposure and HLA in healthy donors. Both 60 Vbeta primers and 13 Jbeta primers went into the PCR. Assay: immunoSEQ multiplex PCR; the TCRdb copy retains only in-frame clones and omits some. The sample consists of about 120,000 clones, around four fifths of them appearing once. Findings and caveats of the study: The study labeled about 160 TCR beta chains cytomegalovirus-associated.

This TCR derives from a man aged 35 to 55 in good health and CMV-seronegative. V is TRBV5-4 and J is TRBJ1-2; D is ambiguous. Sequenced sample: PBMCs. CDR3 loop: CASSLGPSPFGYTF. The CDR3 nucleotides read TGTGCCAGCAGCCTGGGCCCCAGTCCCTTTGGCTACACCTTC.